One and the same sample provided the 30 T cell receptor beta chains below, sequenced in a study of cytomegalovirus exposure and HLA in healthy donors. Produced via immunoSEQ multiplex PCR; TCRdb's table is partial and in-frame only. The repertoire holds tens of thousands of clones, roughly 90% seen once, with roughly 8% in the top ten. Specimen: PBMCs. The receptor source for this set is a woman aged 18-35 years in good health and CMV-seropositive.

The J gene is TRBJ2-3, the V gene TRBV5-1, with D possibly matching TRBD2 (5 bases). Per the germline V gene, CDR1 is SGHRS and CDR2 is YFSETQ. Trimming shortened V by 9 bases and J by 1 base, and 18 bases separated the two germline ends. The CDR3 has 15 amino acids. Written as DNA, the CDR3 is TGCGCCACGGGCGTTAGGAGCGGAGGCACAGATACGCAGTATTTT. Translation gives CATGVRSGGTDTQYF.

The chain carries TRBV19 and TRBJ2-5; D may be TRBD2 (5 bases). V lost 3 bases and J 4 bases, leaving 12 bases between the germline ends. This CDR3 is built from 14 residues. The germline V gene has CDR1 LNHDA and CDR2 SQIVND (reference sequence). CDR3 in DNA: TGTGCCAGTAGTATTAAACCGGAGGTAGAGACCCAGTACTTC. The encoded protein is CASSIKPEVETQYF.

V gene TRBV9 combines with J gene TRBJ2-5; D may be TRBD1 (7 bases). This CDR3 region has 14 residues. Germline CDR1 is SGDLS and CDR2 is YYNGEE. The V and J ends lost 4 bases and 5 bases respectively, with 15 bases between them. CDR3 region: CASSPWTGGETQYF. For the CDR3, the DNA is TGTGCCAGCAGCCCCTGGACAGGAGGGGAGACCCAGTACTTC.

The rearrangement joins TRBV19 to TRBJ1-1, with 7 positions matching TRBD1. In germline, CDR1 is LNHDA, CDR2 SQIVND (reference sequence). The CDR3 totals 17 residues. V dropped 5 bases and J dropped 1; count of bases not matched to a gene: 13. CDR3 coding DNA: TGTGCCAGTAGTGACCTCAACAGGGGACCTTCGAACACTGAAGCTTTCTTT. It specifies CASSDLNRGPSNTEAFF.

The rearrangement joins TRBV9 to TRBJ2-2, with 9 nucleotides matching TRBD1. The CDR3 has 14 residues. With V trimmed by 4 bases and J by 7 bases, 5 bases remained unmatched. Germline CDR1 SGDLS, CDR2 YYNGEE. This chain's CDR3 is CASSPGTGRGELFF. The CDR3 nucleotides read TGTGCCAGCAGCCCTGGGACAGGGCGCGGGGAGCTGTTTTTT.

This clone has a handful of counts. CDR3 nucleotide sequence: TGTGCCAGCAGTGGCGGGTGGACCTCCCGGTGGGATACGCAGTATTTT. The encoded protein is CASSGGWTSRWDTQYF. The chain links TRBV6-1 to TRBJ2-3, with D possibly being TRBD2 (5 bases). CDR1 is MNHNS and CDR2 is SASEGT in the germline V gene. V lost 4 bases, J lost 6 bases, and 20 bases lay in between. This CDR3 spans 16 amino acids.

This rearrangement joins TRBV4-3 to TRBJ2-1; unclear D gene. In germline, CDR1 is LGHNA, CDR2 YSLEER. Trimming removed 6 bases from V and 0 bases from J, with 12 bases in between. The CDR3 has 15 amino acids. CDR3 in DNA: TGCGCCAGCAGGTTGGAGCAAAGCTCCTACAATGAGCAGTTCTTC. It is translated as CASRLEQSSYNEQFF.

This rearrangement joins TRBV7-2 to TRBJ2-3, with 7 positions matching TRBD2. CDR3 length: 15 amino acids. CDR1 is SGHTA and CDR2 is FQGNSA in the germline V gene. V lost 5 bases, J lost 4 bases, and 9 bases stayed unmatched. The CDR3 region is CASSPGLKAADTQYF. In nucleotides, the CDR3 is TGTGCCAGCAGCCCGGGACTAAAGGCGGCAGATACGCAGTATTTT.

The chain joins TRBV19 to TRBJ2-6; D is possibly TRBD2 (6 bases). Trimming shortened V by 5 bases and J by 3 bases, and 11 bases separated the two germline ends. The CDR3 covers 15 residues. Germline V gene data show CDR1 as LNHDA and CDR2 as SQIVND (reference sequence). In DNA, the CDR3 is TGTGCCAGTAGTGTCCTAGCGCGTGGGGCCAACGTCCTGACTTTC. This encodes CASSVLARGANVLTF.

This chain links TRBV9 with TRBJ2-2; weak D call: TRBD1 (6 bases). Trimming removed 7 bases at V and 4 bases at J, with 14 bases between. Germline V gene data show CDR1 as SGDLS and CDR2 as YYNGEE. This CDR3 spans 14 amino acids. The CDR3 reads CASSGQPTTGELFF. Written as DNA, the CDR3 is TGTGCCAGCTCAGGACAGCCAACCACCGGGGAGCTGTTTTTT.

Of note for this clone: The same CDR3 can be traced to other DNA sequences in this sample. The CDR3 DNA reads TGCGCCAGCAGCTTGGGCGGACAGGGAGCCTACGAGCAGTACTTC. Residues: CASSLGGQGAYEQYF. The chain employs TRBV5-1 and TRBJ2-7, with 8 bases aligning to TRBD1. V was clipped by 0 bases and J by 2 bases; unmatched bases: 4. CDR1 and CDR2 from the germline V gene are SGHRS and YFSETQ. The length of the CDR3 is 15 residues.

The chain combines TRBV5-1 with TRBJ2-4; 10 bases agree with TRBD1. The CDR3 extends over 16 amino acids. Germline-derived CDR1 and CDR2 are SGHRS and YFSETQ. Losses at the gene ends were 0 bases for V and 3 bases for J; bases not matched to a gene: 3. The CDR3 loop reads CASSLGQGAFKNIQYF. For the CDR3, the DNA is TGCGCCAGCAGCTTGGGACAGGGGGCTTTCAAAAACATTCAGTACTTC.

This chain connects TRBV5-1 to TRBJ1-6; D possibly corresponds to TRBD1 (6 bases). Germline loops: CDR1 SGHRS, CDR2 YFSETQ. The ends were cut back, 0 bases at V and 7 bases at J, with 11 bases in the middle. This CDR3 has 15 residues. Here the CDR3 reads CASSLDKQGNSPLHF. The CDR3 DNA sequence: TGCGCCAGCAGCTTGGATAAACAGGGAAATTCACCCCTCCACTTT.

The chain recombines TRBV11-2 with TRBJ1-5; TRBD1 matches 7 bases. The CDR3 has 15 amino acids. Looked up from germline, CDR1 is SGHAT and CDR2 is FQNNGV. Trimming at V came to 5 bases and at J to 0 bases, leaving 4 bases not matched to a gene. CDR3 in amino acids: CASSPDRSSNQPQHF. The DNA of the CDR3 is TGTGCCAGCAGCCCGGACAGGTCTAGCAATCAGCCCCAGCATTTT.

The chain links TRBV18 to TRBJ1-1; TRBD1 matches 9 bases. The CDR3 runs to 12 residues. Germline loops: CDR1 KGHSH, CDR2 LQKENI. After removal of 5 bases from V and 5 bases from J, the junction contained 0 bases not matched to a gene. CDR3 region: CASSGQGTEAFF. The CDR3 DNA reads as TGTGCCAGCTCAGGACAGGGGACTGAAGCTTTCTTT.

V and J are TRBV6-5 and TRBJ2-3; 8 nucleotides agree with TRBD2. The CDR3 has 16 amino acids. Germline-derived CDR1 and CDR2 are MNHEY and SVGAGI. V dropped 4 bases and J dropped 2; count of bases not matched to a gene: 8. CDR3 region: CASSSVGGGFTDTQYF. For the CDR3, the DNA is TGTGCCAGCAGTTCCGTCGGGGGGGGTTTCACAGATACGCAGTATTTT.

This clone was found once. The rearrangement links TRBV6-6 to TRBJ1-6; D uncertain. V was trimmed by 6 bases and J by 4 bases, leaving 10 bases between them. Per the germline V gene, CDR1 is MNHNY and CDR2 is SVGAGI (reference sequence). The CDR3 is made up of 14 amino acids. CDR3 DNA: TGTGCCAGCAGCCTCAAACAGTATAATTCACCCCTCCACTTT. It codes for CASSLKQYNSPLHF.

The J gene is TRBJ2-7, the V gene TRBV9, with 7 bases aligning to TRBD2. This CDR3 has 13 amino acids. Losses at the gene ends were 5 bases for V and 6 bases for J; bases not matched to a gene: 8. Germline V gives CDR1 SGDLS, CDR2 YYNGEE. CDR3 loop: CASSWGWGGEQYF. CDR3 DNA: TGTGCCAGCAGTTGGGGCTGGGGGGGCGAGCAGTACTTC.

This clone showed up just once. The J gene is TRBJ1-6, the V gene TRBV29-1, with D perhaps TRBD1 (5 bases). The CDR3 totals 15 residues. V lost 3 bases and J lost 6, with 15 bases in between. From germline, CDR1 is SQVTM and CDR2 ANQGSEA. The DNA of the CDR3 is TGCAGCGTTGAGACAGAGATATGCGGTAATTCACCCCTCCACTTT. Amino acids: CSVETEICGNSPLHF.

The chain combines TRBV7-2 with TRBJ2-1; possible D gene TRBD1, 5 bases. The germline V gene has CDR1 SGHTA and CDR2 FQGNSA. This CDR3 comprises 12 residues. V shed 4 bases and J shed 7 bases, with 8 bases lying between them. CDR3 in DNA: TGTGCCAGCAGCTCACGGACAAATGAGCAGTTCTTC. Residues: CASSSRTNEQFF.

This chain joins TRBV29-1 and TRBJ1-1; 8 bases line up with TRBD1. Germline V gene sequence: CDR1 SQVTM, CDR2 ANQGSEA. Trimming removed 5 bases from V and 5 bases from J; junction bases left unmatched: 10. This CDR3 has 14 residues. CDR3 DNA sequence: TGCAGCGTTTGGGGCAGGGGGCGCGGAACTGAAGCTTTCTTT. This translates into CSVWGRGRGTEAFF.

This clone was detected once. This chain joins TRBV5-1 and TRBJ2-7, with 11 positions matching TRBD1. The CDR3 contains 15 residues. V dropped 1 base and J dropped 7; count of bases not matched to a gene: 7. Germline V gives CDR1 SGHRS, CDR2 YFSETQ. CDR3 sequence reads: CASSLKGQGVDEQYF. The CDR3 region has the DNA TGCGCCAGCAGCTTGAAGGGACAGGGGGTGGATGAGCAGTACTTC.

The chain combines TRBV30 with TRBJ2-1; 9 bases line up with TRBD2. After removal of 2 bases from V and 4 bases from J, the junction contained 6 bases not matched to a gene. Per germline, CDR1 GTSNPN and CDR2 SVGIG (reference sequence). The CDR3 spans 15 residues. CDR3 region: CAWSLRGGAYNEQFF. The CDR3 coding sequence is TGTGCCTGGAGTTTGCGGGGGGGCGCGTACAATGAGCAGTTCTTC. The entire variable domain, with the rest obtained from reference TRBV30 and TRBJ2-1, is as follows: SQTIHQWPATLVQPVGSPLSLECTVEGTSNPNLYWYRQAAGRGLQLLFYSVGIGQISSEVPQNLSASRPQDRQFILSSKKLLLSDSGFYLCAWSLRGGAYNEQFFGPGTRLTVL.

The chain is built from TRBV5-1 and TRBJ2-7; maybe TRBD2 (5 bases). Between the trimmed V and J ends, which lost 4 bases and 3 bases, there was a span of 17 bases. The CDR3 has 15 residues. Germline V gene sequence: CDR1 SGHRS, CDR2 YFSETQ. The CDR3 loop reads CASSAGLLTYYEQYF. In DNA form, the CDR3 reads TGCGCCAGCAGCGCCGGACTCCTGACCTACTACGAGCAGTACTTC.

The rearrangement uses TRBV5-1 and TRBJ1-2; 8 positions agree with TRBD1. The V gene's germline CDR1 is SGHRS and CDR2 YFSETQ. Losses at the gene ends were 0 bases for V and 2 bases for J; bases not matched to a gene: 9. The CDR3 contains 17 residues. CDR3 amino acids: CASSLGGQGHSNYGYTF. In nucleotides, the CDR3 is TGCGCCAGCAGCTTGGGCGGACAGGGTCACTCCAACTATGGCTACACCTTC.

This chain links TRBV7-2 with TRBJ2-3; 8 positions match TRBD2. With V trimmed by 0 bases and J by 9 bases, 11 bases remained unmatched. Germline CDR1 SGHTA, CDR2 FQGNSA. The CDR3 runs 16 residues. The CDR3 sequence is CASSLALPTGGRTQYF. The CDR3 DNA is TGTGCCAGCAGCTTAGCGTTACCTACGGGGGGGCGGACGCAGTATTTT.

The rearrangement uses TRBV7-5 and TRBJ1-3. TRBV7-5 is tagged as a pseudogene. CDR3 length equals 13 residues. The CDR3 DNA is TGTGCCAGAAGCTTAGACGGTGGAAACACCATATATTTT. Its protein product is CARSLDGGNTIYF.

The CDR3 loop reads CASSGPGQGAQRIGTQYF. The CDR3 DNA is TGTGCCAGCAGTGGGCCGGGACAGGGGGCGCAGAGAATCGGTACGCAGTATTTT. The chain links TRBV2 to TRBJ2-3; 12 positions match TRBD1. V dropped 4 bases and J dropped 8; count of bases not matched to a gene: 16. CDR1 SNHLY and CDR2 FYNNEI come from the germline V gene. CDR3 size: 18 residues.

This chain uses TRBV5-6 with TRBJ2-7, with D perhaps TRBD1 (5 bases). This CDR3 region has 13 residues. Germline assignment: CDR1 SGHDT and CDR2 YYEEEE. V lost 0 bases and J lost 1, with 5 bases in between. CDR3: CASSLGQSYEQYF. CDR3 in DNA: TGTGCCAGCAGCTTGGGACAGTCCTACGAGCAGTACTTC.

The genes are TRBV5-4 and TRBJ1-1, with no clear D. CDR1 and CDR2 (germline): SGHNT, YYREEE (reference sequence). Trimming took off 6 bases at V and 0 bases at J, with 15 bases between the two ends. The CDR3 has 15 residues. CDR3 residues: CASNYYFRMNTEAFF. In DNA, the CDR3 is TGTGCCAGCAACTATTACTTCCGTATGAACACTGAAGCTTTCTTT.